The 18 T cell receptor beta chains below were found in one sample sequenced in a study of technical replicates of blood from a few donors. Profiling relied on immunoSEQ multiplex PCR, and the TCRdb table lists in-frame clones only, not all of them. Of some 80,000 clones detected, roughly 96% appear once; the ten largest clones hold around 0.31%. Specimen: T cells isolated from PBMCs. The receptors originated from a human donor in good health.

This chain uses TRBV6-5 with TRBJ2-2; possibly TRBD1 for D (5 bases). The CDR3 has 15 amino acids. CDR1 and CDR2 (germline): MNHEY, SVGAGI. V was cut by 2 bases and J by 5 bases, with 12 bases left in between. Written as DNA, the CDR3 is TGTGCCAGCAGTTACCATAGACCAGGGACCGGGGAGCTGTTTTTT. The encoded protein is CASSYHRPGTGELFF.

The rearrangement joins TRBV11-2 to TRBJ2-5; TRBD1 might be the D (5 bases). This CDR3 has 13 residues. V was trimmed by 2 bases and J by 4 bases, leaving 8 bases between them. The germline CDR1 and CDR2 sequences are SGHAT and FQNNGV. This CDR3 reads CASSLSGRETQYF. The CDR3 nucleotides read TGTGCCAGCAGCTTATCAGGGCGAGAGACCCAGTACTTC. Full variable domain (missing parts from reference TRBV11-2 and TRBJ2-5): EAGVAQSPRYKIIEKRQSVAFWCNPISGHATLYWYQQILGQGPKLLIQFQNNGVVDDSQLPKDRFSAERLKGVDSTLKIQPAKLEDSAVYLCASSLSGRETQYFGPGTRLLVL.

This sequence joins TRBV7-3 and TRBJ1-1, with D unresolved. V was shortened by 2 bases and J by 7 bases, with 11 bases between the two germline ends. This CDR3 comprises 13 residues. Per the germline V gene, CDR1 is SGHTA and CDR2 is FQGTGA. The CDR3 protein is CASSLGRSGEAFF. The CDR3 bases are TGTGCCAGCAGCTTAGGTCGGTCCGGTGAAGCTTTCTTT.

The chain is built from TRBV5-1 and TRBJ1-4; a weak D match, TRBD1 (5 bases). The germline gives CDR1 SGHRS, CDR2 YFSETQ. This CDR3 has 17 residues. V lost 1 base, J lost 2 bases, and 15 bases lay in between. The CDR3 DNA reads as TGCGCCAGCAGCTTGAATCCAGGGCTCTCGACTAATGAAAAACTGTTTTTT. Translated: CASSLNPGLSTNEKLFF.

V is TRBV19 and J is TRBJ1-2; maybe TRBD1 (5 bases). The CDR3 is 11 amino acids. Germline CDR1 and CDR2: LNHDA and SQIVND (reference sequence). The V and J ends lost 7 bases and 8 bases respectively, with 11 bases between them. The CDR3 spells CASTPGFGYTF. The CDR3 DNA sequence: TGTGCCAGTACCCCAGGGTTCGGCTACACCTTC.

The V gene is TRBV4-3, the J gene TRBJ2-7, with D possibly TRBD1 on 6 matching bases. This CDR3 comprises 15 residues. Trimming removed 3 bases at V and 1 base at J, with 13 bases between. Germline V CDR1 and CDR2: LGHNA, YSLEER. The CDR3 loop is CASSHQETGSYEQYF. In DNA, the CDR3 is TGCGCCAGCAGCCACCAGGAGACAGGTTCCTACGAGCAGTACTTC.

The chain employs TRBV9 and TRBJ2-5, with 14 bases matching TRBD2. Germline V gene lookup returns CDR1 SGDLS and CDR2 YYNGEE. The CDR3 has 19 amino acids. J gave up 5 bases and V 4 bases, and 16 bases lay outside the gene matches. CDR3 nucleotide sequence: TGTGCCAGCAGCCCAAGCCTGGGACTAGCGGGAGAGGTTAGGGAGACCCAGTACTTC. This gives the protein CASSPSLGLAGEVRETQYF. The whole variable domain, remainder taken from reference TRBV9 and TRBJ2-5, is DSGVTQTPKHLITATGQRVTLRCSPRSGDLSVYWYQQSLDQGLQFLIQYYNGEERAKGNILERFSAQQFPDLHSELNLSSLELGDSALYFCASSPSLGLAGEVRETQYFGPGTRLLVL.

The chain has TRBV5-4 and TRBJ1-1; TRBD1 matches 7 bases. With V trimmed by 0 bases and J by 5 bases, 7 bases remained unmatched. Germline V CDR1 and CDR2: SGHNT, YYREEE (reference sequence). CDR3 length equals 15 residues. The chain's CDR3 is CASSLGGQLVTEAFF. CDR3 DNA: TGTGCCAGCAGCTTGGGGGGACAGTTGGTAACTGAAGCTTTCTTT.

The chain combines TRBV6-5 with TRBJ2-5; 8 nucleotides align to TRBD1. V lost 0 bases to trimming and J lost 4 bases; unmatched junction nucleotides: 4. From germline, CDR1 is MNHEY and CDR2 SVGAGI. The CDR3 extends over 15 amino acids. The CDR3 DNA is TGTGCCAGCAGTTACTCCCAGGGGGCCGGAGAGACCCAGTACTTC. Its translation: CASSYSQGAGETQYF.

This clone has just one count. The chain joins TRBV4-3 to TRBJ2-7; 7 nucleotides match TRBD2. CDR3 size: 16 residues. The germline V gene encodes CDR1 LGHNA and CDR2 YSLEER. With 1 base clipped from V and 3 bases from J, the junction kept 9 bases outside the gene matches. The CDR3 loop is CASSQVKGGMDYEQYF. The CDR3 DNA follows: TGCGCCAGCAGCCAAGTAAAGGGAGGGATGGACTACGAGCAGTACTTC.

The chain employs TRBV5-1 and TRBJ2-1; 9 positions agree with TRBD1. The length of the CDR3 is 15 residues. Trimming took 5 bases from V and 5 from J; bases not matched to a gene: 8. The V gene's germline CDR1 is SGHRS and CDR2 YFSETQ. CDR3 loop: CASRVRRTGDNEQFF. Written as DNA, the CDR3 is TGCGCCAGCAGGGTCCGTCGGACAGGGGACAATGAGCAGTTCTTC.

The chain recombines TRBV19 with TRBJ1-1; a weak D match, TRBD1 (5 bases). Trimming pared 3 bases from V and 2 bases from J, leaving 10 bases between. The CDR3 has 14 amino acids. Germline assignment: CDR1 LNHDA and CDR2 SQIVND (reference sequence). The CDR3 spells CASSIIGGNTEAFF. The CDR3 DNA reads TGTGCCAGTAGTATTATCGGGGGAAACACTGAAGCTTTCTTT.

V usage is TRBV9 and J usage is TRBJ1-5; D not resolved. V lost 10 bases and J lost 1, with 15 bases in between. The CDR3 is 14 amino acids. Germline loops: CDR1 SGDLS, CDR2 YYNGEE. The CDR3 sequence: CAGSDGESNQPQHF. The CDR3 nucleotides read TGTGCCGGCTCCGACGGGGAGAGCAATCAGCCCCAGCATTTT. Full variable domain (outside the CDR3, taken from reference TRBV9 and TRBJ1-5): DSGVTQTPKHLITATGQRVTLRCSPRSGDLSVYWYQQSLDQGLQFLIQYYNGEERAKGNILERFSAQQFPDLHSELNLSSLELGDSALYFCAGSDGESNQPQHFGDGTRLSIL.

The gene calls are TRBV13 and TRBJ2-3; a weak D match, TRBD2 (6 bases). CDR3 length equals 16 residues. Trimming left V 6 bases short and J 6 bases short, with 22 bases between. CDR1 is PRHDT and CDR2 is FYEKMQ in the germline V gene (reference sequence). The DNA of the CDR3 is TGTGCCAGCAGGAGTACTAGCTCCTCTATCCCCGATACGCAGTATTTT. Translation: CASRSTSSSIPDTQYF.

V is TRBV9 and J is TRBJ2-7, with 8 bases identical to TRBD2. Germline CDR1 and CDR2: SGDLS and YYNGEE. The J segment lost 5 bases and the V segment lost 1 base, leaving 11 bases of the junction unmatched. The CDR3 has 16 amino acids. This chain's CDR3 is CASSVYGMSGSDEQYF. DNA of the CDR3: TGTGCCAGCAGCGTATACGGGATGAGCGGGAGTGACGAGCAGTACTTC.

The chain couples TRBV5-1 to TRBJ2-1, with TRBD2 matching 14 bases. The CDR3 loop spans 16 amino acids. Germline CDR1 SGHRS, CDR2 YFSETQ. V lost 0 bases, J lost 9 bases, and 5 bases stayed unmatched. In DNA form, the CDR3 reads TGCGCCAGCAGCTTGGAGGGACTAGCGGGAGTCCCTGAGCAGTTCTTC. Translation gives CASSLEGLAGVPEQFF.

The chain recombines TRBV10-2 with TRBJ2-5, with D uncertain. V lost 1 base and J lost 4, with 10 bases in between. This CDR3 has 14 residues. CDR1 is WSHSY and CDR2 is SAAADI in the germline V gene. DNA of the CDR3: TGCGCCAGCAGTGAGTTGGCTGTACCAGAGACCCAGTACTTC. It yields the protein CASSELAVPETQYF.

The CDR3 reads CASSFSDRGGTF. Here the CDR3 DNA reads TGTGCCAGCAGTTTTAGTGACAGGGGCGGCACCTTC. The V gene is TRBV28, the J gene TRBJ1-2; 8 bases align to TRBD1. The V gene's germline CDR1 is MDHEN and CDR2 SYDVKM. This CDR3 is 12 amino acids long. The V gene end was trimmed by 3 bases and the J gene end by 13 bases; junction bases not matched to a gene: 7.